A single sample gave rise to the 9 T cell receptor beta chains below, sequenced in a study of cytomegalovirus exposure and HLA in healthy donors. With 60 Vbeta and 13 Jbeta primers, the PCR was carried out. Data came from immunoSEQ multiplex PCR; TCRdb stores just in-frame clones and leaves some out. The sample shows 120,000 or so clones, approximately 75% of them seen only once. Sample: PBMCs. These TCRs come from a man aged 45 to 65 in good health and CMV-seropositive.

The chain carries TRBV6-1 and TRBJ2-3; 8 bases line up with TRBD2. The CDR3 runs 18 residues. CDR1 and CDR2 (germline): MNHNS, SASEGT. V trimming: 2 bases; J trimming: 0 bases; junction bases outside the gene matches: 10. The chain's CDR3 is CASSEPGLRGDSTDTQYF. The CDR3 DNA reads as TGTGCCAGCAGTGAACCAGGGTTGCGGGGGGATAGCACAGATACGCAGTATTTT.

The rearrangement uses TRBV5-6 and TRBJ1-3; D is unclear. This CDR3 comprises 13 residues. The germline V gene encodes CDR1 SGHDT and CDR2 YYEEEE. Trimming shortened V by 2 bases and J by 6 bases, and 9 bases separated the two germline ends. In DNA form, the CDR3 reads TGTGCCAGCAGCTTAGCTATCTCAAACACCATATATTTT. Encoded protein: CASSLAISNTIYF.

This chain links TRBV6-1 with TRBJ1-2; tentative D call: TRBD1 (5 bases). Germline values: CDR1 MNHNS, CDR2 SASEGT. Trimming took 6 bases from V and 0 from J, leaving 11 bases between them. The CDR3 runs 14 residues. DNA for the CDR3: TGTGCCAGCAGATTACAGGCCGCTAACTATGGCTACACCTTC. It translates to CASRLQAANYGYTF.

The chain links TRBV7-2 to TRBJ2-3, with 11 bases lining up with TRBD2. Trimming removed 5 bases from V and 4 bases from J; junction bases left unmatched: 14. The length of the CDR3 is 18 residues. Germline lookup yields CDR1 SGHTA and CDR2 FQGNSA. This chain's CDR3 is CASSPRSPSGRKADTQYF. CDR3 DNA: TGTGCCAGCAGCCCTAGATCCCCTAGCGGGAGGAAAGCAGATACGCAGTATTTT. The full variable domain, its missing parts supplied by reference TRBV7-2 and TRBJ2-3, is GAGVSQSPSNKVTEKGKDVELRCDPISGHTALYWYRQSLGQGLEFLIYFQGNSAPDKSGLPSDRFSAERTGGSVSTLTIQRTQQEDSAVYLCASSPRSPSGRKADTQYFGPGTRLTVL.

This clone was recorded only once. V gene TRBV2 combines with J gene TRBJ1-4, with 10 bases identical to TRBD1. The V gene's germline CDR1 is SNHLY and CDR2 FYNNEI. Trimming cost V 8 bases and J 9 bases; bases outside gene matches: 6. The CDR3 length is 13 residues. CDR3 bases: TGTGCCAGCGGGGGACAGGGGAGTCAAAAACTGTTTTTT. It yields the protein CASGGQGSQKLFF.

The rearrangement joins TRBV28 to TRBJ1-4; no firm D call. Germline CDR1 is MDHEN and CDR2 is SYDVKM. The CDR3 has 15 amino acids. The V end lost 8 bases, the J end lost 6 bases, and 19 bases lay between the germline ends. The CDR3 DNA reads TGTGCCAGCGGTGGAGGAATGGGATTTGATGAAAAACTGTTTTTT. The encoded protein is CASGGGMGFDEKLFF.

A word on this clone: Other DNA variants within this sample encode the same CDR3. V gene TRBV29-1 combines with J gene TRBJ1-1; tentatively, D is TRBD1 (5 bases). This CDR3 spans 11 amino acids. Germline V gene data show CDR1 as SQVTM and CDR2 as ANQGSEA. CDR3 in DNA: TGCAGTTGGGGCCGGGCATCGGAAGCTTTCTTT. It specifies CSWGRASEAFF.

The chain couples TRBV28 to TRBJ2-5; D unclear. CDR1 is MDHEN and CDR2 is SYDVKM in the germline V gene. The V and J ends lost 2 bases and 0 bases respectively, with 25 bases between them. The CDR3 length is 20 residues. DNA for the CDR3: TGTGCCAGCAGTTTACTCCCCACCGTGTGGGCAGAGCCGTACCAAGAGACCCAGTACTTC. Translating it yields CASSLLPTVWAEPYQETQYF. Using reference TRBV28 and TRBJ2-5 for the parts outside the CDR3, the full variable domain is DVKVTQSSRYLVKRTGEKVFLECVQDMDHENMFWYRQDPGLGLRLIYFSYDVKMKEKGDIPEGYSVSREKKERFSLILESASTNQTSMYLCASSLLPTVWAEPYQETQYFGPGTRLLVL.

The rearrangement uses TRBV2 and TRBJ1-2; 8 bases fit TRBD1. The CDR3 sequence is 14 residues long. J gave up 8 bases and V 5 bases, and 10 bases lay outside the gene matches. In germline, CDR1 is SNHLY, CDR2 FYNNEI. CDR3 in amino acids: CASSPHGQGRGYTF. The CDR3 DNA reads TGTGCCAGCAGTCCGCACGGACAGGGTCGAGGCTACACCTTC.